A selection of T cell receptor beta chains follows, all from one sample in a study of blood T cell repertoires in COVID-19. Only in-frame clones appear in the TCRdb table, and some are missing; sequencing was by immunoSEQ multiplex PCR. The sample lists about 59,000 clones, about nine tenths occurring once. The sample was peripheral blood. Receptor source: a human donor in a cohort sampled during active COVID-19. CDR3s include the opening cysteine and the closing phenylalanine or tryptophan. The order of the fields is clone size, V gene, J gene, D gene, CDR3 protein, CDR3 DNA. A D gene is named only where the DNA matches it firmly. Size is stated for part of the rows, as once, few or many counts, or as a class when the clone is expanded.

size: .; V: TRBV2; J: TRBJ2-3; D: .; CDR3: CASTARRDTDTQYF; DNA: TGTGCCAGCACTGCCCGGCGGGACACAGATACGCAGTATTTT
size: .; V: TRBV5-1; J: TRBJ2-1; D: .; CDR3: CASREGYNEQFF; DNA: TGCGCCAGCAGGGAGGGGTACAATGAGCAGTTCTTC
size: .; V: TRBV12-3/TRBV12-4; J: TRBJ2-7; D: .; CDR3: CASSISGVEQYF; DNA: TGTGCCAGCAGTATTAGCGGTGTCGAGCAGTACTTC
size: .; V: TRBV30; J: TRBJ2-7; D: TRBD1; CDR3: CASRQGSYEQYF; DNA: TGTGCCTCCAGACAGGGCTCCTACGAGCAGTACTTC
size: .; V: TRBV12-3/TRBV12-4; J: TRBJ1-5; D: .; CDR3: CASSLSLNQPQHF; DNA: TGTGCCAGCAGTTTAAGCCTCAATCAGCCCCAGCATTTT
size: .; V: TRBV3-1/TRBV3-2; J: TRBJ2-1; D: .; CDR3: CASSARGRGLYNEQFF; DNA: TGTGCCAGCAGCGCCCGAGGCAGGGGCTTATACAATGAGCAGTTCTTC
size: .; V: TRBV28; J: TRBJ2-5; D: .; CDR3: CASSPSYIADPRETQYF; DNA: TGTGCCAGCAGCCCTTCCTATATAGCGGACCCCAGGGAGACCCAGTACTTC
size: .; V: TRBV6-5; J: TRBJ2-1; D: TRBD2; CDR3: CASSYPGGRAEQFF; DNA: TGTGCCAGCAGTTACCCGGGGGGTCGAGCGGAGCAGTTCTTC
size: .; V: TRBV9; J: TRBJ2-7; D: .; CDR3: CASSVAGNHYEQYF; DNA: TGTGCCAGCAGCGTAGCAGGAAACCACTACGAGCAGTACTTC
size: .; V: TRBV7-9; J: TRBJ2-5; D: .; CDR3: CASSLGQGGRETQYF; DNA: TGTGCCAGCAGCTTGGGGCAGGGGGGTCGAGAGACCCAGTACTTC
size: .; V: TRBV7-8; J: TRBJ2-1; D: TRBD2; CDR3: CASSALLAGSYNEQFF; DNA: TGTGCCAGCAGCGCGCTACTAGCGGGGAGTTACAATGAGCAGTTCTTC
size: few; V: TRBV7-2; J: TRBJ2-7; D: .; CDR3: CASSRTETYEQYF; DNA: TGTGCCAGCAGCCGGACAGAGACCTACGAGCAGTACTTC
size: .; V: TRBV20-1; J: TRBJ2-3; D: .; CDR3: CSASLQTDTQYF; DNA: TGCAGTGCTAGTCTCCAGACAGATACGCAGTATTTT
size: .; V: TRBV11-3; J: TRBJ2-7; D: TRBD2; CDR3: CASSAGLDPSYEQYF; DNA: TGTGCCAGCAGCGCAGGACTAGATCCTTCCTACGAGCAGTACTTC
size: .; V: TRBV9; J: TRBJ2-1; D: TRBD2; CDR3: CASSKGTKYNEQFF; DNA: TGTGCCAGCAGTAAAGGGACTAAATACAATGAGCAGTTCTTC
size: .; V: TRBV5-1; J: TRBJ1-1; D: .; CDR3: CASHTQPGGTEAFF; DNA: TGCGCCAGCCACACCCAGCCGGGGGGCACTGAAGCTTTCTTT
size: .; V: TRBV7-6; J: TRBJ2-2; D: TRBD2; CDR3: CASNRGTSLGELFF; DNA: TGTGCCAGCAATCGGGGGACTAGCCTCGGGGAGCTGTTTTTT